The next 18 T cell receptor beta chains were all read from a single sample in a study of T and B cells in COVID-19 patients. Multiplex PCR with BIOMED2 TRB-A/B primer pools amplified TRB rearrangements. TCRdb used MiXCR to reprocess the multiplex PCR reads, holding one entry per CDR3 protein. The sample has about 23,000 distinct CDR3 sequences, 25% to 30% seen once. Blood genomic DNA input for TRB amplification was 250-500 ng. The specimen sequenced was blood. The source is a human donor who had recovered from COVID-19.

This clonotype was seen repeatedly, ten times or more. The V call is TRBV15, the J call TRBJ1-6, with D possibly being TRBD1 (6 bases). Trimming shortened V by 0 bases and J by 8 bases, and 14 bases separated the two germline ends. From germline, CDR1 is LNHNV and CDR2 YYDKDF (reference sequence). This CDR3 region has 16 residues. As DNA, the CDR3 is TGTGCCACCAGCAGAGATAGGGGGACATATTATTCACCCCTCCACTTT. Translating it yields CATSRDRGTYYSPLHF.

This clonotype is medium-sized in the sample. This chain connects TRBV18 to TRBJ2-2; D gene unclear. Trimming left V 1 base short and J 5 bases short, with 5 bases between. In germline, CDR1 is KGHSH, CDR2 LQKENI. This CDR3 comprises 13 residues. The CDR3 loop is CASSPRQTGELFF. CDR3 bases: TGTGCCAGCTCACCACGTCAAACCGGGGAGCTGTTTTTT.

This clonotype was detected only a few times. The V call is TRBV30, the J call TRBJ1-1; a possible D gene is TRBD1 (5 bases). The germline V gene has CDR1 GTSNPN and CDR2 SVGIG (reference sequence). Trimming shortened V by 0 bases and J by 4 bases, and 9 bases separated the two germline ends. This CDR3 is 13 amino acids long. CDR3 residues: CAWSVQGATEAFF. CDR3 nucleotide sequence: TGTGCCTGGAGTGTACAAGGGGCCACTGAAGCTTTCTTT.

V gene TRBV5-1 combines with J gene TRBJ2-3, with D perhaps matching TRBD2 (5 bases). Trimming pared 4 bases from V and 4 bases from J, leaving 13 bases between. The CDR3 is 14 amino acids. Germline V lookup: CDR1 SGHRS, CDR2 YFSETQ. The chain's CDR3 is CASSIGNDADTQYF. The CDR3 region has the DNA TGCGCCAGCAGCATCGGGAACGACGCAGATACGCAGTATTTT.

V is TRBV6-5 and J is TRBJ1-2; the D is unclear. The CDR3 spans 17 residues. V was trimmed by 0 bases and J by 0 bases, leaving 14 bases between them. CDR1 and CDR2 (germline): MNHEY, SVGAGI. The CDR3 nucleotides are TGTGCCAGCAGTTACTCGATAGGGTCAGCCGCTAACTATGGCTACACCTTC. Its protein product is CASSYSIGSAANYGYTF.

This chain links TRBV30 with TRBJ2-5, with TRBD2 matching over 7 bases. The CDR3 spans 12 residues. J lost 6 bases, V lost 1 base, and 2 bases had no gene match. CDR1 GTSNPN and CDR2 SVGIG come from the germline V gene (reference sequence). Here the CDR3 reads CAWSGGGKTQYF. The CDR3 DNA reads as TGTGCCTGGAGTGGGGGGGGGAAGACCCAGTACTTC.

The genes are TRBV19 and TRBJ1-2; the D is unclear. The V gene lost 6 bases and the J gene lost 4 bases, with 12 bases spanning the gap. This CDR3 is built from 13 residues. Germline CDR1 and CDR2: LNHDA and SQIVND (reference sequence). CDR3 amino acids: CASSPVRLYGYTF. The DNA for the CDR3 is TGTGCCAGTAGCCCGGTTAGGCTCTATGGCTACACCTTC.

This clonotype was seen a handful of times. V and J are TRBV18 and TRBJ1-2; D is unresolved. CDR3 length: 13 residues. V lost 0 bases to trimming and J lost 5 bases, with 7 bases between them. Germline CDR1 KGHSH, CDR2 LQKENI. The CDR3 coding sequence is TGTGCCAGCTCACCACCTTTCCAGTATGGCTACACCTTC. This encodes CASSPPFQYGYTF.

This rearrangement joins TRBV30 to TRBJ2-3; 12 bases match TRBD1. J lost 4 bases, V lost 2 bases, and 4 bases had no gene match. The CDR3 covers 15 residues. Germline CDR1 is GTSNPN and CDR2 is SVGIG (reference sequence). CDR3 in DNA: TGTGCCTGGAGTCCCGGGACAGGGGGCTCAGATACGCAGTATTTT. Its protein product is CAWSPGTGGSDTQYF.

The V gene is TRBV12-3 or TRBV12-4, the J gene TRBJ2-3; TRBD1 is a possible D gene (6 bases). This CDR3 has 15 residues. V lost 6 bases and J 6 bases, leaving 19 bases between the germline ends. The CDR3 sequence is CASRTWGRGSDTQYF. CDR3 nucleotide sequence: TGTGCCAGCAGGACCTGGGGCAGGGGTTCCGATACGCAGTATTTT.

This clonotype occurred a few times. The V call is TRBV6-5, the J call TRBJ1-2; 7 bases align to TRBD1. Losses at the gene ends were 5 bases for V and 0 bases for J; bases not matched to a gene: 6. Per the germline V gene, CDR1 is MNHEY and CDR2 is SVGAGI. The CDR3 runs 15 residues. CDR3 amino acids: CASSGPGTANYGYTF. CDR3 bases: TGTGCCAGCAGTGGACCCGGGACAGCTAACTATGGCTACACCTTC.

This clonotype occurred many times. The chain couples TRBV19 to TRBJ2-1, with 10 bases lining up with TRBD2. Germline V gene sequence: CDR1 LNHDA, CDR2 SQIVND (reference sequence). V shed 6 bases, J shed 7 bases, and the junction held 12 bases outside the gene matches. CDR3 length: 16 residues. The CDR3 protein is CASSQGGAGGPNEQFF. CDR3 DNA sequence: TGTGCCAGTAGCCAAGGGGGAGCGGGGGGGCCTAATGAGCAGTTCTTC.

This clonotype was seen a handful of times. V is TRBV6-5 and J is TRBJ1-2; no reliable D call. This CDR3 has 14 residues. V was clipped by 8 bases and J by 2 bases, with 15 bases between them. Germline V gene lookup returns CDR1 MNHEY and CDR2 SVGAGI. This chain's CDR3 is CASSREERNYGYTF. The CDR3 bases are TGTGCCAGCTCTCGTGAAGAAAGGAACTATGGCTACACCTTC.

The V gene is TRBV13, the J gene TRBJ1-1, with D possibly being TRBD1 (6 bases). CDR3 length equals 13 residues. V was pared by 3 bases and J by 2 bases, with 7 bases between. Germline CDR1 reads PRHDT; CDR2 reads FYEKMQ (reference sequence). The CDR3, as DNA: TGTGCCAGCAGCTTGGACAGTAACACTGAAGCTTTCTTT. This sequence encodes CASSLDSNTEAFF.

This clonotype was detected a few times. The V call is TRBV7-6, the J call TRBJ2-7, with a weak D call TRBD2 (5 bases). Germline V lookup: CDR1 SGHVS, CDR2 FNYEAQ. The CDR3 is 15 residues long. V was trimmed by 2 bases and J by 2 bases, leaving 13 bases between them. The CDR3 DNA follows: TGTGCCAGCAGCTTACATGACGGAGGCGCCTACGAGCAGTACTTC. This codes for CASSLHDGGAYEQYF.

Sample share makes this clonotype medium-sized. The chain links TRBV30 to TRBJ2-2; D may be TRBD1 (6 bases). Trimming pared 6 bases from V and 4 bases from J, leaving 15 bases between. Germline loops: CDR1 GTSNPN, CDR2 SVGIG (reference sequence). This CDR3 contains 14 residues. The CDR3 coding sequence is TGTGCCTGTTCGACAGGCCCCGTCACCGGGGAGCTGTTTTTT. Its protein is CACSTGPVTGELFF.

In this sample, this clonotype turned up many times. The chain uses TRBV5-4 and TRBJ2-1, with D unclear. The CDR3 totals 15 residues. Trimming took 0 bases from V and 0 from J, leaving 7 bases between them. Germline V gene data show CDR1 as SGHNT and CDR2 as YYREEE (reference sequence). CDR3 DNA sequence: TGTGCCAGCAGCTTGGTGTTAAGCTCCTACAATGAGCAGTTCTTC. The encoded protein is CASSLVLSSYNEQFF.

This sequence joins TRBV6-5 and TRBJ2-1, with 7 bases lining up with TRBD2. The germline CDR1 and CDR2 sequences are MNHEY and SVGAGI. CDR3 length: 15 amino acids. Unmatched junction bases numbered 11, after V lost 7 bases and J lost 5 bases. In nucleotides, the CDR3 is TGTGCCAGCAACCCCCCGGGAGCGGGGAACAATGAGCAGTTCTTC. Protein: CASNPPGAGNNEQFF.